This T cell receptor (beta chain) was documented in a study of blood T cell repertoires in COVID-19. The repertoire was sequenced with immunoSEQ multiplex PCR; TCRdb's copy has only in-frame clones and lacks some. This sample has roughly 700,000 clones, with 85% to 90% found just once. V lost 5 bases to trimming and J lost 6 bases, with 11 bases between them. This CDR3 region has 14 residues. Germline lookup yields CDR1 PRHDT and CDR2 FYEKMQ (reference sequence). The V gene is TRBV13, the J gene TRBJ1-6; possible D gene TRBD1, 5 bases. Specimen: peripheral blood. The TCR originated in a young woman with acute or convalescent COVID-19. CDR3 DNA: TGTGCCAGCAGCGCAGACAGCTTTAATTCACCCCTCCACTTT. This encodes CASSADSFNSPLHF.